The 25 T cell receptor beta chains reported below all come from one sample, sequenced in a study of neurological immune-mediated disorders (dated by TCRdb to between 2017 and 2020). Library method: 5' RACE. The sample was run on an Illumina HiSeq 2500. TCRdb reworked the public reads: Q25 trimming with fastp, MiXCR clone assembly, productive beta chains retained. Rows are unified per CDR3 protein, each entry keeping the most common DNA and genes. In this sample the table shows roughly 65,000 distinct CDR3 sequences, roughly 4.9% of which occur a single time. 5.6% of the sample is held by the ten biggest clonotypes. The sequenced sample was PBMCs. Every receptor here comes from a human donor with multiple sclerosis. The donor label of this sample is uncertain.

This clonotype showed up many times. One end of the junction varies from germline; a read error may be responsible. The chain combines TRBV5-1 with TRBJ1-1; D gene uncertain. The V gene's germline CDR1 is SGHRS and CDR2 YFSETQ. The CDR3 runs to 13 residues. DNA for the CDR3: TGCGCCAGCAGTTTGGGAGGGAACACTGAAGCTTTCTTT. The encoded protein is CASSLGGNTEAFF.

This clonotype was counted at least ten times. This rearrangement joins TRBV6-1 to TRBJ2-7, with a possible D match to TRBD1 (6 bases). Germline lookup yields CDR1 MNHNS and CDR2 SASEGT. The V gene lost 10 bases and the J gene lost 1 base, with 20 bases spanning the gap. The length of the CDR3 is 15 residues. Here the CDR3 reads CATKRGLDSSYEQYF. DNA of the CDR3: TGTGCCACCAAGAGGGGATTGGACAGTTCCTACGAGCAGTACTTC.

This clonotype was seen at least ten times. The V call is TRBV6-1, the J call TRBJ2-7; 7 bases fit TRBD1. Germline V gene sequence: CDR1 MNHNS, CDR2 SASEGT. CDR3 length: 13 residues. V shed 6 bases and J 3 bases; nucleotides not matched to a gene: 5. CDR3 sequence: CASRRGPDYEQYF. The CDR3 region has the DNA TGTGCCAGCAGAAGGGGGCCTGACTACGAGCAGTACTTC.

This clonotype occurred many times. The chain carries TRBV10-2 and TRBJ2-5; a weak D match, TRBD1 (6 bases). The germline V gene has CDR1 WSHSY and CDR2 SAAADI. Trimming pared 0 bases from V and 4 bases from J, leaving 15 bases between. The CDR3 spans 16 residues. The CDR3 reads CASSESRGSRGETQYF. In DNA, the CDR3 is TGCGCCAGCAGTGAGTCAAGAGGTTCCAGGGGAGAGACCCAGTACTTC.

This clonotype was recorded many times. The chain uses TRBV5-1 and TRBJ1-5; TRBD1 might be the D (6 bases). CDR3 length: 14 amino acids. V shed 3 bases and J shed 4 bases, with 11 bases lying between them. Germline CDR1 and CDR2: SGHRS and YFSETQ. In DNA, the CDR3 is TGCGCCAGCAGCTCCCAAGGGGGAAATCAGCCCCAGCATTTT. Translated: CASSSQGGNQPQHF.

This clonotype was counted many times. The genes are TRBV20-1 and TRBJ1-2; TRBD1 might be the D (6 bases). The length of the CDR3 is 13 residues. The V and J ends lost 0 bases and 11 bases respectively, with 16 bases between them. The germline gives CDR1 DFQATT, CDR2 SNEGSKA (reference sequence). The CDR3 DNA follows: TGCAGTGCTAGAGACTCGAGGACAGTAGAGTACACCTTC. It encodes CSARDSRTVEYTF.

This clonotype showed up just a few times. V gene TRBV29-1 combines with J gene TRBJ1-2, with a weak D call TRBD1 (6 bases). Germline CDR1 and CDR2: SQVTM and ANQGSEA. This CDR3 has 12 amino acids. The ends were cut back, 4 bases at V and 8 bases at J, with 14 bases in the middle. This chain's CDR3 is CSVARGAGGYTF. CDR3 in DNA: TGCAGCGTTGCTCGGGGGGCAGGGGGCTACACCTTC.

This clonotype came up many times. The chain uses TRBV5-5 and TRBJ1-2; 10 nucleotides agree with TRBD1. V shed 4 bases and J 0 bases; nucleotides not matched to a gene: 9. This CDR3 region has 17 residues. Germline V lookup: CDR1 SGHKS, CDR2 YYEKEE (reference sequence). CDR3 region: CASSPGTGAYTNYGYTF. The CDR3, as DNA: TGTGCCAGCAGCCCGGGGACAGGGGCATATACTAACTATGGCTACACCTTC. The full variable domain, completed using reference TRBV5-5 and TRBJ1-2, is DAGVTQSPTHLIKTRGQQVTLRCSPISGHKSVSWYQQVLGQGPQFIFQYYEKEERGRGNFPDRFSARQFPNYSSELNVNALLLGDSALYLCASSPGTGAYTNYGYTFGSGTRLTVV.

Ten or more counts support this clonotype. The CDR3 loop is CASSLVGGDTQYF. The CDR3 DNA sequence: TGTGCCAGCAGTTTAGTAGGGGGAGATACGCAGTATTTT. This chain links TRBV12-3 or TRBV12-4 with TRBJ2-3, with a possible D match to TRBD1 (6 bases). V lost 1 base, J lost 5 bases, and 7 bases lay in between. The CDR3 spans 13 residues.

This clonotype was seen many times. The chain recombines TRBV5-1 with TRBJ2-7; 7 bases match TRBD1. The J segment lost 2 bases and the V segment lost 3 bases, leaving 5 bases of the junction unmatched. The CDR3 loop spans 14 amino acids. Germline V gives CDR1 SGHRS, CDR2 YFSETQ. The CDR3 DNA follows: TGCGCCAGCAGCTACCGGGACAGTCCCTACGAGCAGTACTTC. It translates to CASSYRDSPYEQYF.

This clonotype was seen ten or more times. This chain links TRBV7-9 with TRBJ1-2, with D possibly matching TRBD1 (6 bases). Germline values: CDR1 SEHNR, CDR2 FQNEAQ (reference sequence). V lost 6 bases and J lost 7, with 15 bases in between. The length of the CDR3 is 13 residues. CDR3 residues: CASSIGGPGGYTF. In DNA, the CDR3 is TGTGCCAGCAGTATAGGGGGGCCTGGTGGCTACACCTTC.

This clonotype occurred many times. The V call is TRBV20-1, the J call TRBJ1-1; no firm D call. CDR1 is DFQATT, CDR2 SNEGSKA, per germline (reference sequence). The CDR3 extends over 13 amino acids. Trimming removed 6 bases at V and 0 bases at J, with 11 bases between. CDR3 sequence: CSAKTSLNTEAFF. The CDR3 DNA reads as TGCAGTGCCAAGACTTCACTGAACACTGAAGCTTTCTTT.

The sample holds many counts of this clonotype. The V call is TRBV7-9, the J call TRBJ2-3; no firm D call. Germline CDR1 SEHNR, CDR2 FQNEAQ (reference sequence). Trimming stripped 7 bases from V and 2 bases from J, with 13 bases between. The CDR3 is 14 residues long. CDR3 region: CASTVSSSTDTQYF. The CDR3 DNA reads TGTGCCAGCACGGTTAGCAGCTCCACAGATACGCAGTATTTT.

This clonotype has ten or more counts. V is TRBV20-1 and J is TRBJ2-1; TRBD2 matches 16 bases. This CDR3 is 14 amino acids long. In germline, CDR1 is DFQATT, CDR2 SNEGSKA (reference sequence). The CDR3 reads CRPGLAGGRNEQFF. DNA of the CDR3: TGCAGACCGGGACTAGCGGGGGGGAGGAATGAGCAGTTCTTC.

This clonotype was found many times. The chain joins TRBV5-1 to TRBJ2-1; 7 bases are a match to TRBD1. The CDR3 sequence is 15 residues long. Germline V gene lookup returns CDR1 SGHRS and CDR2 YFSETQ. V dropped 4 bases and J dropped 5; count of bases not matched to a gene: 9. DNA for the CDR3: TGCGCCAGCAGCCCTGACCGGGACAGTCACAATGAGCAGTTCTTC. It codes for CASSPDRDSHNEQFF.

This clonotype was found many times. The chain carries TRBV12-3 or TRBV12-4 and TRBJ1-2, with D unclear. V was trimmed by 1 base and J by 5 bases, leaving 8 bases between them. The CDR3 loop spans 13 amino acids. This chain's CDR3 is CASSLEGGYGYTF. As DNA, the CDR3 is TGTGCCAGCAGTTTAGAGGGAGGGTATGGCTACACCTTC.

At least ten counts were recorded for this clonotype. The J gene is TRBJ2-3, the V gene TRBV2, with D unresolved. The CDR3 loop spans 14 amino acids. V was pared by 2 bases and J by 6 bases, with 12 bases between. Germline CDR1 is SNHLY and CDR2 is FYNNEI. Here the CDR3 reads CASSETPASDTQYF. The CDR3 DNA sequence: TGTGCCAGCAGTGAAACCCCAGCGAGTGATACGCAGTATTTT.

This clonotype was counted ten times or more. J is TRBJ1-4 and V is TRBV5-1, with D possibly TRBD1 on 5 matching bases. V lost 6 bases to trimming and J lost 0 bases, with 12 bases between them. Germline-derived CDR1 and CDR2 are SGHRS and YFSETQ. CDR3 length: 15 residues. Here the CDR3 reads CASKLGVATNEKLFF. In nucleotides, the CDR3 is TGCGCCAGCAAATTGGGGGTTGCAACTAATGAAAAACTGTTTTTT.

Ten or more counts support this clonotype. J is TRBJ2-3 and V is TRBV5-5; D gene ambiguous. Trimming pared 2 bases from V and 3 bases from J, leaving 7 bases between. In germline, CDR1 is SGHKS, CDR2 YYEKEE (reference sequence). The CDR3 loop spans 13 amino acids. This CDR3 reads CASSFVATDTQYF. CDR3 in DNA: TGTGCCAGCAGCTTCGTTGCAACAGATACGCAGTATTTT.

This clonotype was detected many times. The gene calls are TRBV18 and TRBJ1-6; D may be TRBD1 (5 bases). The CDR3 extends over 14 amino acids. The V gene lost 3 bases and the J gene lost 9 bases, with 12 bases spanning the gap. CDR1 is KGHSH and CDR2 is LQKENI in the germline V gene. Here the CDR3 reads CASSPEGQGSPLHF. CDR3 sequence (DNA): TGTGCCAGCTCACCGGAAGGGCAGGGTTCACCCCTCCACTTT.

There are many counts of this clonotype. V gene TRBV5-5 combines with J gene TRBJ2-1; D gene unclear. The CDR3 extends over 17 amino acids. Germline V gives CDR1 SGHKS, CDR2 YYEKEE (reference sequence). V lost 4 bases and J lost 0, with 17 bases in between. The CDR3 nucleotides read TGTGCCAGCAGCCACCCATCAGGCGAAAGCTCCTACAATGAGCAGTTCTTC. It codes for CASSHPSGESSYNEQFF.

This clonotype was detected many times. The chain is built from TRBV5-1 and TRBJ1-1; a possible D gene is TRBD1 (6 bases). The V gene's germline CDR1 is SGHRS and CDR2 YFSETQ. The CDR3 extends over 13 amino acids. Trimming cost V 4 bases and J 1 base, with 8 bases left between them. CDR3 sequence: CASSARGNTEAFF. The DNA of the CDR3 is TGCGCCAGCAGCGCCAGGGGGAACACTGAAGCTTTCTTT.

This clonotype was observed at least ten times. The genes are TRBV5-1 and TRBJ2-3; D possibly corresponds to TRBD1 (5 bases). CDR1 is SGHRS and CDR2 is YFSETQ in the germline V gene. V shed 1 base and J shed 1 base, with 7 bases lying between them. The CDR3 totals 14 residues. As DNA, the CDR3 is TGCGCCAGCAGCTTGTCCAGGGGCACAGATACGCAGTATTTT. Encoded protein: CASSLSRGTDTQYF. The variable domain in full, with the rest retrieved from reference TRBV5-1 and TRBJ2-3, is KAGVTQTPRYLIKTRGQQVTLSCSPISGHRSVSWYQQTPGQGLQFLFEYFSETQRNKGNFPGRFSGRQFSNSRSEMNVSTLELGDSALYLCASSLSRGTDTQYFGPGTRLTVL.

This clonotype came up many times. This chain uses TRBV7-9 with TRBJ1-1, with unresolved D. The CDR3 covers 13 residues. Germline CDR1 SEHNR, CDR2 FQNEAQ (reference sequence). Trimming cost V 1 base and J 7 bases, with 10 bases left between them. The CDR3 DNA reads TGTGCCAGCAGCTTAGGCGGAAAGGATGAAGCTTTCTTT. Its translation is CASSLGGKDEAFF. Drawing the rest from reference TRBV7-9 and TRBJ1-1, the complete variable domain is DTGVSQNPRHKITKRGQNVTFRCDPISEHNRLYWYRQTLGQGPEFLTYFQNEAQLEKSRLLSDRFSAERPKGSFSTLEIQRTEQGDSAMYLCASSLGGKDEAFFGQGTRLTVV.

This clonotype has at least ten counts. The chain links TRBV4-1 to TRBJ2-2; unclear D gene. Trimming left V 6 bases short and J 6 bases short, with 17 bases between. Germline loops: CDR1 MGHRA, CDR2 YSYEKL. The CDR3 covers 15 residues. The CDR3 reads CASRVIGDLSGELFF. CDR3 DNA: TGCGCCAGCAGGGTTATAGGTGACTTATCCGGGGAGCTGTTTTTT.